Reported below is one T cell receptor beta chain. Its matching antigen is unknown. The PCR used 60 Vbeta and 13 Jbeta primers. Libraries were prepared by immunoSEQ multiplex PCR; TCRdb keeps only in-frame clonotypes and omits some of them. Of 200,000 to 250,000 clones in the sample, approximately 83% were seen once. This sample was included in a study of cytomegalovirus exposure and HLA in healthy donors. Trimming cost V 3 bases and J 8 bases, with 14 bases left between them. Germline CDR1 and CDR2: MGHRA and YSYEKL. CDR3 size: 14 residues. Study outcomes and limitations: Evidence from a later analysis indicated that most CMV-associated TCR beta chains looked HLA-restricted.

The sample consisted of PBMCs. J is TRBJ2-1 and V is TRBV4-1; possibly TRBD1 for D (5 bases). The clonotype was recovered from a boy aged 2 to 10 in good health and CMV-seronegative. The CDR3 DNA follows: TGCGCCAGCAGCCAGGGTCAGGGTGGGGATGAGCAGTTCTTC. Amino acid sequence: CASSQGQGGDEQFF.